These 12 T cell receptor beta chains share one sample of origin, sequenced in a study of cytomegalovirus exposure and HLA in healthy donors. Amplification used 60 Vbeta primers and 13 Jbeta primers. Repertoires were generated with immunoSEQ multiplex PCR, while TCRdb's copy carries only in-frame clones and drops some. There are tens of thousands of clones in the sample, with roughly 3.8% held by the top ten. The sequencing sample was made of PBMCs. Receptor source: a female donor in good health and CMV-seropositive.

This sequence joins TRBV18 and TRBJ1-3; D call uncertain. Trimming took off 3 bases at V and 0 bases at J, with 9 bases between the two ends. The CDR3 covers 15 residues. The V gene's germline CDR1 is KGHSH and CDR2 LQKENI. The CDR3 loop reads CASSPGTVSGNTIYF. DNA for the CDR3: TGTGCCAGCTCACCGGGTACAGTCTCTGGAAACACCATATATTTT.

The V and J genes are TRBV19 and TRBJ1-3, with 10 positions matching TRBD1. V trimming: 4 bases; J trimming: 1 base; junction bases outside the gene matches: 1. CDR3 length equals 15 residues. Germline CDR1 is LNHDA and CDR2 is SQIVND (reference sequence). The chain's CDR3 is CASSRQGASGNTIYF. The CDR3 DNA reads TGTGCCAGTAGTAGACAGGGGGCGTCTGGAAACACCATATATTTT.

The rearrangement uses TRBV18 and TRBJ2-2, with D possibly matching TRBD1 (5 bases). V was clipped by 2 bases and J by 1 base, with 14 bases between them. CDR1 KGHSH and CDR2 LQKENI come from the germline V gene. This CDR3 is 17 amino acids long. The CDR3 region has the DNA TGTGCCAGCTCACCAGGCAGGGAAAGTAAGAACACCGGGGAGCTGTTTTTT. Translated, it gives CASSPGRESKNTGELFF.

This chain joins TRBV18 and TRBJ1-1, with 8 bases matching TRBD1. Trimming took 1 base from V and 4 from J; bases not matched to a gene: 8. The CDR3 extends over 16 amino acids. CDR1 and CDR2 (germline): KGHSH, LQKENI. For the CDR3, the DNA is TGTGCCAGCTCACCACTCGACCAGGGGGCGGGCACTGAAGCTTTCTTT. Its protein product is CASSPLDQGAGTEAFF.

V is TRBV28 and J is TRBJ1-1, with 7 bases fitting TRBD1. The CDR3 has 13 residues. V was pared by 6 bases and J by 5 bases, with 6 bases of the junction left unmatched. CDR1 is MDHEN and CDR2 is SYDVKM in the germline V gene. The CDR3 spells CASRTQGKTEAFF. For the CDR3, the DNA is TGTGCCAGCAGAACACAGGGGAAGACTGAAGCTTTCTTT.

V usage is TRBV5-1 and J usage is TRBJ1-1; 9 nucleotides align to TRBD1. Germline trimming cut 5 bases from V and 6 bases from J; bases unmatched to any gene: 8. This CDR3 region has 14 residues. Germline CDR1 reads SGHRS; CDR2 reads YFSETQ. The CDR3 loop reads CASRETGGSPEAFF. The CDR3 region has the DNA TGCGCCAGCAGGGAGACAGGGGGGTCCCCTGAAGCTTTCTTT.

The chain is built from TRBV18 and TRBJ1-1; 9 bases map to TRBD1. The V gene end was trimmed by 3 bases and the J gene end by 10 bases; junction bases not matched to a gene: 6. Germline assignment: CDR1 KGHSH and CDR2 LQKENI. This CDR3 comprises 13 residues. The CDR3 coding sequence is TGTGCCAGCTCACCGGGACAGGGTTTTCGAGCTTTCTTT. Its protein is CASSPGQGFRAFF. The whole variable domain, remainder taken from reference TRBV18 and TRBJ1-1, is NAGVMQNPRHLVRRRGQEARLRCSPMKGHSHVYWYRQLPEEGLKFMVYLQKENIIDESGMPKERFSAEFPKEGPSILRIQQVVRGDSAAYFCASSPGQGFRAFFGQGTRLTVV.

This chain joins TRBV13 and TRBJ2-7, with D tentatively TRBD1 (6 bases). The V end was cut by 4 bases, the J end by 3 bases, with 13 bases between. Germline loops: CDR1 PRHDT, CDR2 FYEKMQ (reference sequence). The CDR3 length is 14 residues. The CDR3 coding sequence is TGTGCCAGCAGCTCCCTGAGAGGGGGCTACGAGCAGTACTTC. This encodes CASSSLRGGYEQYF.

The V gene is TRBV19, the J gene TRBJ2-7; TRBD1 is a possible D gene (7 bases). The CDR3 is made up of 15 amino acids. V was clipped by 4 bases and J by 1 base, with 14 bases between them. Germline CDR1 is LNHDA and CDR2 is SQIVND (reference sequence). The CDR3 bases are TGTGCCAGTAGTACTGGGGCAGGGGGGTCCTACGAGCAGTACTTC. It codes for CASSTGAGGSYEQYF.

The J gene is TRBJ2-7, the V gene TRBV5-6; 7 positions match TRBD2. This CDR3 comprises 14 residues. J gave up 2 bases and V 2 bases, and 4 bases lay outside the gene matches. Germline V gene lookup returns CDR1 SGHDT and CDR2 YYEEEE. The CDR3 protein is CASSFRGRAYEQYF. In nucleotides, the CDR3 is TGTGCCAGCAGCTTCCGGGGGAGGGCCTACGAGCAGTACTTC.

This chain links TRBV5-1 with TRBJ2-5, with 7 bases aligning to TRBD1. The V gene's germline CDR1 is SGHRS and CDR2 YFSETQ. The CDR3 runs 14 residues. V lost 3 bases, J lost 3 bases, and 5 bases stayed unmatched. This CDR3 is CASSSGTAKETQYF. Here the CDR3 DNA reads TGCGCCAGCAGCTCAGGGACAGCAAAAGAGACCCAGTACTTC.

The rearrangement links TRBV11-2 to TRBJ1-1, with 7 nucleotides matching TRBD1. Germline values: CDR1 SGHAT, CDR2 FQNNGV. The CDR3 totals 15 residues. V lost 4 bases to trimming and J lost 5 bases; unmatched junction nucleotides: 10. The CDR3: CASSSFRGALTEAFF. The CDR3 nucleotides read TGTGCCAGCAGCTCCTTCAGGGGGGCTTTGACTGAAGCTTTCTTT.